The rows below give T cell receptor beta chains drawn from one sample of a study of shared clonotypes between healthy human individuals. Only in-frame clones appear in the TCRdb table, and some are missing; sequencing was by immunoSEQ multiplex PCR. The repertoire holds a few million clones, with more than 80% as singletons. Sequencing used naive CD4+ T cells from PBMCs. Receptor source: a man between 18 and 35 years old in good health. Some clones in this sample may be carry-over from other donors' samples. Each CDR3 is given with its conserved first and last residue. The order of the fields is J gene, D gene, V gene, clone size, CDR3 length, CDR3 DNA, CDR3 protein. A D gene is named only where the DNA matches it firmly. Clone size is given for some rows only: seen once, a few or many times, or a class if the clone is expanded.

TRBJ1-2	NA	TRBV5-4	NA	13	TGTGCCAGCAGCCCGCCGGGGCGATATGGCTACACCTTC	CASSPPGRYGYTF
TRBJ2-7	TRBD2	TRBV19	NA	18	TGTGCCAGTAGTATAGGGGTCGGGGTAGCGGGAGATCAATACGAGCAGTACTTC	CASSIGVGVAGDQYEQYF
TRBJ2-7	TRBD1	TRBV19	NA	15	TGTGCCAGTAGTATTAGGTCGCAGGGGGTATACGAGCAGTACTTC	CASSIRSQGVYEQYF
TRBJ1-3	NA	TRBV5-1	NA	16	TGCGCCAGCAGCTTGGCCGCGGGGGCAGCGGGAAACACCATATATTTT	CASSLAAGAAGNTIYF
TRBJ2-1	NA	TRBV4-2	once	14	TGTGCCAGCGCGGCGGGTGGACTGAACAATGAGCAGTTCTTC	CASAAGGLNNEQFF
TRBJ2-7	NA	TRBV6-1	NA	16	TGTGCCAGCAGTGGTGGATCGGGTTGGGACGCATACGAGCAGTACTTC	CASSGGSGWDAYEQYF
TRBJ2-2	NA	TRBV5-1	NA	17	TGCGCCAGCAGCCCGGGTGGAGGATCGTTCTTGACCGGGGAGCTGTTTTTT	CASSPGGGSFLTGELFF
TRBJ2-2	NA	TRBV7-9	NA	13	TGTGCCAGCAGCTACTACGGTAACGGGGAGCTGTTTTTT	CASSYYGNGELFF
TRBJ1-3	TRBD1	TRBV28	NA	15	TGTGCCAGCAGTTTAAACAGGGGGCAGGGAAACACCATATATTTT	CASSLNRGQGNTIYF
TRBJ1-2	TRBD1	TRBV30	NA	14	TGTGCCTGGAGTGAGGGACAGCCTAACTATGGCTACACCTTC	CAWSEGQPNYGYTF
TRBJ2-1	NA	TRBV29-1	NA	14	TGCAGCGTTGCCCCTTGGACCACATACAATGAGCAGTTCTTC	CSVAPWTTYNEQFF
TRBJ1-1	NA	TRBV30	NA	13	TGTGCCTGGAGTGTACAGCATCGGACTGAAGCTTTCTTT	CAWSVQHRTEAFF
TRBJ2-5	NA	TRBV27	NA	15	TGTGCCAGCAGTTTCCGAGGACAGACCCAAGAGACCCAGTACTTC	CASSFRGQTQETQYF